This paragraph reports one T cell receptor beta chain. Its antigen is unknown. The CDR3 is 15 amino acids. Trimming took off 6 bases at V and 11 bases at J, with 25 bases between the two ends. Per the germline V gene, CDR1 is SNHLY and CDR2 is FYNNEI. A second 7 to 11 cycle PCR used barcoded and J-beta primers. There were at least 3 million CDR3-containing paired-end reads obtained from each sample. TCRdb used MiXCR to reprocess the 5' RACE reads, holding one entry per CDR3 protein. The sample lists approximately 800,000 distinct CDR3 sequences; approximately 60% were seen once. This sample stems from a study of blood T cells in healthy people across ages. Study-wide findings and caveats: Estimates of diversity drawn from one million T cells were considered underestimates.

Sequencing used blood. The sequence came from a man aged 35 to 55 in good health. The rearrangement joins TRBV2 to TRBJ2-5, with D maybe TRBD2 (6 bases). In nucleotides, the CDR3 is TGTGCCAGCAGCATCTTGGGGACTGCTACGGGAGAGCAGTACTTC. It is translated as CASSILGTATGEQYF.